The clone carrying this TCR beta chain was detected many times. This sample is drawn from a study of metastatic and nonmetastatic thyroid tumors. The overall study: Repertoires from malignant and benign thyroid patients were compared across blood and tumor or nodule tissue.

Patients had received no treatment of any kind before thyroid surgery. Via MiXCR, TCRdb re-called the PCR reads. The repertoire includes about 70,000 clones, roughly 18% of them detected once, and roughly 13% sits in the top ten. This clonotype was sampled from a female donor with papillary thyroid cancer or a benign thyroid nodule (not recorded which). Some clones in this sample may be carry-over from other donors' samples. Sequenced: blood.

The CDR3 reads CASIGDLTYEQYF. The CDR3, as DNA: TGTGCCAGCATCGGGGACTTAACCTACGAGCAGTACTTC. This chain links TRBV6-2 or TRBV6-3 with TRBJ2-7; a possible D gene is TRBD2 (6 bases). Germline-derived CDR1 and CDR2 are MNHEY and SVGEGT. V was cut by 7 bases and J by 2 bases, with 12 bases left in between. The CDR3 consists of 13 residues.